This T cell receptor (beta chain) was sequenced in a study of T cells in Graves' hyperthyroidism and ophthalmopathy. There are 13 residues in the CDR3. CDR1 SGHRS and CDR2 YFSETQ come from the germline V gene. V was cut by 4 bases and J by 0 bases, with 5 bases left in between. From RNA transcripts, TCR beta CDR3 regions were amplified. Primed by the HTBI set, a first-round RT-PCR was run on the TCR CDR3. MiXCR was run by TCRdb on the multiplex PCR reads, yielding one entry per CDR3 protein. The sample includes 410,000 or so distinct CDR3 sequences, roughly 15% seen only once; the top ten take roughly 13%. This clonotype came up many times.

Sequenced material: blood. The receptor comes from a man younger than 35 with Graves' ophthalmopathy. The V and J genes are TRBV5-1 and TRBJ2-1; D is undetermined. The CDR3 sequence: CASSPSSYNEQFF. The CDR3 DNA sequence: TGCGCCAGCAGCCCGAGCTCCTACAATGAGCAGTTCTTC.